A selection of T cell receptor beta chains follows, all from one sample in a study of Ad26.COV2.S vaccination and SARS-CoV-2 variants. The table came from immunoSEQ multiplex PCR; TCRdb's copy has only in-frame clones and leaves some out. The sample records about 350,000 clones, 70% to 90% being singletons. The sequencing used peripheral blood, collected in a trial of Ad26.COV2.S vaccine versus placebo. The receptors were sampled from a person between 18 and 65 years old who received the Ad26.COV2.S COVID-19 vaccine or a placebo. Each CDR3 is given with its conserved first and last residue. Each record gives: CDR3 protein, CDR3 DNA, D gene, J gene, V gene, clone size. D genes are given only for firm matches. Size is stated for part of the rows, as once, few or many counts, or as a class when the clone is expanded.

CDR3 protein: CASSFDFGGFSYEQYF
CDR3 DNA: TGTGCCAGCAGTTTTGATTTTGGGGGGTTCTCCTACGAGCAGTACTTC
D gene: .
J gene: TRBJ2-7
V gene: TRBV28
clone size: .

CDR3 protein: CASSLLIGTNHEQYF
CDR3 DNA: TGTGCCAGCAGCTTATTGATCGGGACGAACCACGAGCAGTACTTC
D gene: .
J gene: TRBJ2-7
V gene: TRBV7-2
clone size: .

CDR3 protein: CASSAQTKNTEAFF
CDR3 DNA: TGTGCCAGTAGTGCCCAAACCAAAAACACTGAAGCTTTCTTT
D gene: .
J gene: TRBJ1-1
V gene: TRBV19
clone size: .

CDR3 protein: CASSEVTSVETQYF
CDR3 DNA: TGCGCCAGCAGCGAGGTGACTAGCGTGGAGACCCAGTACTTC
D gene: TRBD2
J gene: TRBJ2-5
V gene: TRBV5-1
clone size: .

CDR3 protein: CASSLAGDGNQPQHF
CDR3 DNA: TGTGCCAGCAGCTTAGCAGGGGACGGCAATCAGCCCCAGCATTTT
D gene: .
J gene: TRBJ1-5
V gene: TRBV7-2
clone size: .

CDR3 protein: CASSLARGFGGYTF
CDR3 DNA: TGTGCCAGCAGCTTGGCCAGGGGATTCGGTGGCTACACCTTC
D gene: .
J gene: TRBJ1-2
V gene: TRBV5-8
clone size: once

CDR3 protein: CASSFTGNEQYF
CDR3 DNA: TGTGCCAGCAGCTTTACAGGGAACGAGCAGTACTTC
D gene: .
J gene: TRBJ2-7
V gene: TRBV11-1
clone size: .

CDR3 protein: CASRPQGAQVLGETQYF
CDR3 DNA: TGTGCCAGCAGGCCACAGGGGGCGCAGGTCCTAGGGGAGACCCAGTACTTC
D gene: TRBD1
J gene: TRBJ2-5
V gene: TRBV2
clone size: .

CDR3 protein: CASSQASNGIEYGYTF
CDR3 DNA: TGCGCCAGCAGCCAAGCGTCAAATGGGATCGAATATGGCTACACCTTC
D gene: .
J gene: TRBJ1-2
V gene: TRBV4-3
clone size: .

CDR3 protein: CASSVGGEAFF
CDR3 DNA: TGTGCCAGCAGCGTGGGAGGAGAAGCTTTCTTT
D gene: .
J gene: TRBJ1-1
V gene: TRBV25-1
clone size: .

CDR3 protein: CASSSDRYGYTF
CDR3 DNA: TGTGCCAGCAGCTCGGACAGATATGGCTACACCTTC
D gene: .
J gene: TRBJ1-2
V gene: TRBV7-2
clone size: .

CDR3 protein: CASSFIPQRGQGRYEQYF
CDR3 DNA: TGTGCCAGCAGCTTTATCCCACAGCGTGGACAGGGGCGCTACGAGCAGTACTTC
D gene: TRBD1
J gene: TRBJ2-7
V gene: TRBV11-3
clone size: .

CDR3 protein: CASSRDRSYEQYF
CDR3 DNA: TGTGCCAGCAGCCGGGACCGGTCCTACGAGCAGTACTTC
D gene: .
J gene: TRBJ2-7
V gene: TRBV3-1/TRBV3-2
clone size: .

CDR3 protein: CASSPDRATEAFF
CDR3 DNA: TGTGCCAGCAGCCCGGACAGGGCCACTGAAGCTTTCTTT
D gene: TRBD1
J gene: TRBJ1-1
V gene: TRBV11-2
clone size: many

CDR3 protein: CASSQHLLDRKGNVQYF
CDR3 DNA: TGTGCCAGCAGCCAACATCTCCTCGACAGGAAGGGGAACGTGCAGTACTTC
D gene: .
J gene: TRBJ2-7
V gene: TRBV3-1/TRBV3-2
clone size: .

CDR3 protein: CASSQEAQGNTEAFF
CDR3 DNA: TGCGCCAGCAGCCAAGAGGCACAGGGCAACACTGAAGCTTTCTTT
D gene: .
J gene: TRBJ1-1
V gene: TRBV4-3
clone size: .

CDR3 protein: CASSENRGTYNEQFF
CDR3 DNA: TGTGCCAGCAGTGAAAACAGGGGCACCTACAATGAGCAGTTCTTC
D gene: TRBD1
J gene: TRBJ2-1
V gene: TRBV6-4
clone size: .

CDR3 protein: CASSMGTGVNSPLHF
CDR3 DNA: TGTGCCAGCAGTATGGGGACAGGGGTTAATTCACCCCTCCACTTT
D gene: TRBD1
J gene: TRBJ1-6
V gene: TRBV6-5
clone size: once

CDR3 protein: CASSQEASGSYEQYF
CDR3 DNA: TGTGCCAGCAGCCAAGAGGCTAGCGGCTCCTACGAGCAGTACTTC
D gene: TRBD2
J gene: TRBJ2-7
V gene: TRBV4-2
clone size: .

CDR3 protein: CASSQGGRTGGGYTF
CDR3 DNA: TGTGCCAGCAGCCAGGGAGGAAGGACAGGGGGTGGCTACACCTTC
D gene: TRBD1
J gene: TRBJ1-2
V gene: TRBV5-5
clone size: .

CDR3 protein: CASSEGARGETQYF
CDR3 DNA: TGCGCCAGCTCAGAGGGGGCGAGGGGAGAGACCCAGTACTTC
D gene: TRBD1
J gene: TRBJ2-5
V gene: TRBV5-1
clone size: .

CDR3 protein: CASSSGTGILYEQYF
CDR3 DNA: TGTGCCAGCAGCTCCGGGACAGGGATTTTGTACGAGCAGTACTTC
D gene: TRBD1
J gene: TRBJ2-7
V gene: TRBV5-4
clone size: .

CDR3 protein: CASSPTAYSYEQYF
CDR3 DNA: TGTGCCAGCAGCCCGACAGCCTACTCCTACGAGCAGTACTTC
D gene: .
J gene: TRBJ2-7
V gene: TRBV4-2
clone size: .

CDR3 protein: CASSLEGSYNEQFF
CDR3 DNA: TGTGCCAGCAGCTTGGAGGGGAGCTACAATGAGCAGTTCTTC
D gene: .
J gene: TRBJ2-1
V gene: TRBV7-9
clone size: .

CDR3 protein: CASSQDRWSPLHF
CDR3 DNA: TGCGCCAGCAGCCAAGATAGATGGTCACCCCTCCACTTT
D gene: .
J gene: TRBJ1-6
V gene: TRBV4-3
clone size: .

CDR3 protein: CASSLVRAGTYEQYF
CDR3 DNA: TGTGCCAGCAGCTTAGTCCGGGCAGGGACCTACGAGCAGTACTTC
D gene: .
J gene: TRBJ2-7
V gene: TRBV11-2
clone size: .

CDR3 protein: CASSYPGADGGYTF
CDR3 DNA: TGTGCCAGCAGTTACCCGGGGGCAGACGGTGGCTACACCTTC
D gene: .
J gene: TRBJ1-2
V gene: TRBV6-2/TRBV6-3
clone size: .

CDR3 protein: CASSLGTGVGNSPLHF
CDR3 DNA: TGTGCCAGCAGCTTAGGGACAGGGGTAGGCAATTCACCCCTCCACTTT
D gene: TRBD1
J gene: TRBJ1-6
V gene: TRBV5-6
clone size: once

CDR3 protein: CASSQPGTRGYEQFF
CDR3 DNA: TGTGCCAGTAGTCAGCCCGGGACCAGAGGCTATGAGCAGTTCTTC
D gene: .
J gene: TRBJ2-1
V gene: TRBV19
clone size: .

CDR3 protein: CASSQVLTGNTQYF
CDR3 DNA: TGTGCCAGCAGCCAGGTACTCACAGGGAATACGCAGTATTTT
D gene: .
J gene: TRBJ2-3
V gene: TRBV4-2
clone size: .

CDR3 protein: CASSLRQSSYEQYF
CDR3 DNA: TGTGCCAGCAGCTTGAGACAAAGCTCCTACGAGCAGTACTTC
D gene: .
J gene: TRBJ2-7
V gene: TRBV7-8
clone size: .

CDR3 protein: CASSLVYEQYF
CDR3 DNA: TGTGCCAGCAGTCTCGTCTACGAGCAGTACTTC
D gene: .
J gene: TRBJ2-7
V gene: TRBV12-3/TRBV12-4
clone size: .

CDR3 protein: CASSYFGLAGVYNEQFF
CDR3 DNA: TGTGCCAGCAGCTACTTTGGACTAGCGGGAGTGTACAATGAGCAGTTCTTC
D gene: TRBD2
J gene: TRBJ2-1
V gene: TRBV7-9
clone size: .